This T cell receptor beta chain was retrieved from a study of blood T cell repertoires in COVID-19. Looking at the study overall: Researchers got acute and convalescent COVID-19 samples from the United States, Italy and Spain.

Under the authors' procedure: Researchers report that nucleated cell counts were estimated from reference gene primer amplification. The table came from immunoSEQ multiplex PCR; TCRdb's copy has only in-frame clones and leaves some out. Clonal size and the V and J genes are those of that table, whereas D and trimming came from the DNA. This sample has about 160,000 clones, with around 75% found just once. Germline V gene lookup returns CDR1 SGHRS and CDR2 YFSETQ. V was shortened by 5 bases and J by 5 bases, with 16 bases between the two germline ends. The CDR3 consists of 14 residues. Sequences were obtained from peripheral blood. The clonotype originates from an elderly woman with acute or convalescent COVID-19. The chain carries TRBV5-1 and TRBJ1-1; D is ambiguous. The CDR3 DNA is TGCGCCAGCAGGAGTGAACCTTCGGGTACTGAAGCTTTCTTT. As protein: CASRSEPSGTEAFF. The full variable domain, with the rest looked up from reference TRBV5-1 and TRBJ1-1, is KAGVTQTPRYLIKTRGQQVTLSCSPISGHRSVSWYQQTPGQGLQFLFEYFSETQRNKGNFPGRFSGRQFSNSRSEMNVSTLELGDSALYLCASRSEPSGTEAFFGQGTRLTVV.